This TCR beta chain was captured by sequencing in a study of blood T cell repertoires in COVID-19. About the study: Acute-phase and convalescent COVID-19 samples originated in the United States, Italy and Spain. The cDNA or gDNA used as material had been derived from T cells, B-cell-depleted T cells, or PBMCs.

The CDR3 consists of 12 residues. V lost 1 base, J lost 8 bases, and 8 bases lay in between. Germline CDR1 SGHTA, CDR2 FQGNSA. On this clone itself: Other nucleotide sequences in the sample specify the same CDR3.

Per the original methods: Using reference gene primer amplification, nucleated cell counts were estimated. Clones were sequenced by immunoSEQ multiplex PCR, and TCRdb holds only the in-frame ones, with some missing. V and J calls and clone size follow that table, whereas D and trimming were derived from the DNA. The data show about 44,000 clones, 89% seen once. This TCR was recovered from a man in his 70s with active COVID-19. The chain employs TRBV7-2 and TRBJ1-2; no firm D call. The sample was peripheral blood. In nucleotides, the CDR3 is TGTGCCAGCAGCTTAGGGCCGGGGGGCTACACCTTC. This translates into CASSLGPGGYTF.